This T cell receptor beta chain stems from a study of blood T cell repertoires in COVID-19. Study as a whole: T cells, B-cell-depleted T cells, or PBMCs supplied cDNA or gDNA.

Using immunoSEQ multiplex PCR, the repertoire was profiled, and TCRdb retains in-frame clones only, with some absent. The sample includes hundreds of thousands of clones, 86% of them seen just once. The CDR3 runs to 15 residues. Germline V lookup: CDR1 SGHNT, CDR2 YENEEA. Trimming left V 0 bases short and J 6 bases short, with 12 bases between. Source material: peripheral blood. This chain joins TRBV11-3 and TRBJ2-1; maybe TRBD2 (5 bases). This TCR was sampled from a woman in her twenties or thirties with active or convalescent COVID-19. CDR3 in amino acids: CASSLEIAGLNEQFF. The CDR3 nucleotides are TGTGCCAGCAGCTTAGAGATTGCGGGTCTCAATGAGCAGTTCTTC.